This entry lists 21 T cell receptor beta chains sequenced from one sample in a study of T cell responses to AZD1222 COVID-19 vaccine. The table came from immunoSEQ multiplex PCR; TCRdb's copy has only in-frame clones and leaves some out. Of 150,000 to 200,000 clones in the sample, around 87% were seen once. The sequences come from peripheral blood, collected on day 0 of MenACWY control vaccination. These receptors originate from an adult in good health.

This chain joins TRBV27 and TRBJ2-4; D is perhaps TRBD2 (6 bases). CDR1 MNHEY and CDR2 SMNVEV come from the germline V gene (reference sequence). Trimming pared 2 bases from V and 7 bases from J, leaving 12 bases between. This CDR3 comprises 14 residues. This CDR3 is CASSLAGGGNIQYF. Here the CDR3 DNA reads TGTGCCAGCAGTTTAGCAGGTGGGGGGAACATTCAGTACTTC.

The chain couples TRBV5-1 to TRBJ1-1; D unresolved. The germline gives CDR1 SGHRS, CDR2 YFSETQ. V was clipped by 1 base and J by 0 bases, with 4 bases between them. The CDR3 runs to 13 residues. In nucleotides, the CDR3 is TGCGCCAGCAGCTTGATTCTGAACACTGAAGCTTTCTTT. Its translation is CASSLILNTEAFF.

The rearrangement links TRBV19 to TRBJ1-1; 7 positions match TRBD1. Germline V gives CDR1 LNHDA, CDR2 SQIVND (reference sequence). V dropped 5 bases and J dropped 0; count of bases not matched to a gene: 9. The CDR3 is made up of 16 amino acids. The DNA of the CDR3 is TGTGCCAGTAGTCTCCCTCCAGGGGGTTTGAACACTGAAGCTTTCTTT. Its protein is CASSLPPGGLNTEAFF.

The rearrangement links TRBV5-6 to TRBJ2-1; 12 bases match TRBD2. After removal of 3 bases from V and 8 bases from J, the junction contained 6 bases not matched to a gene. CDR1 and CDR2 from the germline V gene are SGHDT and YYEEEE. The CDR3 has 15 amino acids. For the CDR3, the DNA is TGTGCCAGCAGCTGGGAACTAGCGGGAGGTCATGAGCAGTTCTTC. It specifies CASSWELAGGHEQFF.

The chain joins TRBV7-9 to TRBJ2-1; D might be TRBD1 or TRBD2, each matching 7 bases. CDR1 SEHNR and CDR2 FQNEAQ come from the germline V gene (reference sequence). Trimming removed 5 bases from V and 3 bases from J, with 17 bases in between. The CDR3 loop spans 16 amino acids. The CDR3 is CASSTGVTSYYNEQFF. The CDR3 nucleotides are TGTGCCAGCAGCACAGGGGTGACTAGCTACTACAATGAGCAGTTCTTC.

The V gene is TRBV3-1 (or the pseudogene TRBV3-2), the J gene TRBJ1-6; a weak D match, TRBD1 (6 bases). The CDR3 is made up of 13 amino acids. V lost 6 bases, J lost 10 bases, and 13 bases lay in between. Looked up from germline, CDR1 is LGHDT and CDR2 is YNNKEL (reference sequence). The CDR3, as DNA: TGTGCCAGCAGACTACAGGGAGAATCACCCCTCCACTTT. It is translated as CASRLQGESPLHF.

This chain connects TRBV5-1 to TRBJ2-5; D is possibly TRBD2 (5 bases). This CDR3 comprises 11 residues. V dropped 5 bases and J dropped 4 bases, with 6 bases sitting between them. Germline V gene data show CDR1 as SGHRS and CDR2 as YFSETQ. CDR3 protein: CASRRGETQYF. The CDR3 DNA follows: TGCGCCAGCAGACGGGGAGAGACCCAGTACTTC.

The V gene is TRBV5-6, the J gene TRBJ1-2; tentatively, D is TRBD1 (6 bases). Trimming took 0 bases from V and 4 from J, leaving 10 bases between them. Per germline, CDR1 SGHDT and CDR2 YYEEEE. CDR3 length: 14 amino acids. The CDR3 sequence: CASSLAGHVYGYTF. The DNA for the CDR3 is TGTGCCAGCAGCTTGGCGGGACACGTCTATGGCTACACCTTC.

The sample holds one count of this clone. The chain employs TRBV6-1 and TRBJ1-1, with TRBD1 matching 7 bases. The germline gives CDR1 MNHNS, CDR2 SASEGT. The V segment lost 4 bases and the J segment 3 bases; nucleotides outside the gene matches: 11. The CDR3 extends over 16 amino acids. This CDR3 is CASSGPEGQQDTEAFF. The CDR3 bases are TGTGCCAGCAGTGGTCCCGAGGGACAGCAGGACACTGAAGCTTTCTTT.

Only a few counts were recorded for this clone. This chain links TRBV18 with TRBJ1-1; D gene unclear. Trimming stripped 0 bases from V and 9 bases from J, with 11 bases between. Per germline, CDR1 KGHSH and CDR2 LQKENI. The CDR3 has 13 residues. CDR3 sequence reads: CASSPPGADKAFF. The CDR3 coding sequence is TGTGCCAGCTCACCACCGGGCGCCGATAAAGCTTTCTTT.

The chain uses TRBV29-1 and TRBJ2-1; unclear D gene. V was pared by 7 bases and J by 7 bases, with 14 bases between. The CDR3 has 12 residues. CDR1 SQVTM and CDR2 ANQGSEA come from the germline V gene. The CDR3, as DNA: TGCAGCGCCGCGGCTACTACTAATGAGCAGTTCTTC. It translates to CSAAATTNEQFF.

This chain connects TRBV29-1 to TRBJ1-1, with D perhaps matching TRBD1 (6 bases). V was shortened by 4 bases and J by 1 base, with 19 bases between the two germline ends. The CDR3 is 16 residues long. Germline assignment: CDR1 SQVTM and CDR2 ANQGSEA. CDR3 sequence reads: CSVGRSGGAGNTEAFF. The CDR3 bases are TGCAGCGTTGGGCGGTCCGGGGGCGCGGGGAACACTGAAGCTTTCTTT.

The chain combines TRBV6-5 with TRBJ1-2; a weak D match, TRBD1 (6 bases). Trimming left V 2 bases short and J 4 bases short, with 14 bases between. Germline V CDR1 and CDR2: MNHEY, SVGAGI. The CDR3 has 15 residues. The CDR3 spells CASSYGSGAGYGYTF. CDR3 sequence (DNA): TGTGCCAGCAGTTACGGGTCAGGGGCGGGCTATGGCTACACCTTC.

The rearrangement links TRBV7-2 to TRBJ2-3; D uncertain. The CDR3 loop spans 12 amino acids. In germline, CDR1 is SGHTA, CDR2 FQGNSA. Trimming removed 0 bases at V and 7 bases at J, with 5 bases between. CDR3 residues: CASSLAEHTQYF. CDR3 in DNA: TGTGCCAGCAGCTTAGCCGAGCATACGCAGTATTTT.

The chain employs TRBV7-9 and TRBJ1-3; 9 bases align to TRBD1. J gave up 6 bases and V 5 bases, and 8 bases lay outside the gene matches. CDR1 is SEHNR and CDR2 is FQNEAQ in the germline V gene (reference sequence). CDR3 length: 15 residues. In DNA form, the CDR3 reads TGTGCCAGCAGCAAAGACGGGACAGGGTCAAACACCATATATTTT. This translates into CASSKDGTGSNTIYF.

This chain connects TRBV30 to TRBJ1-4; D remains unclear. V gave up 0 bases and J gave up 4 bases, with 9 bases separating them. This CDR3 is built from 14 residues. Germline V gene lookup returns CDR1 GTSNPN and CDR2 SVGIG (reference sequence). The CDR3 reads CAWSVGLDNEKLFF. CDR3 nucleotide sequence: TGTGCCTGGAGTGTAGGCTTGGATAATGAAAAACTGTTTTTT.

The V call is TRBV7-9, the J call TRBJ2-1; TRBD2 agrees at 14 bases. CDR1 and CDR2 (germline): SEHNR, FQNEAQ (reference sequence). The V gene end was trimmed by 3 bases and the J gene end by 8 bases; junction bases not matched to a gene: 3. This CDR3 has 15 residues. The CDR3 bases are TGTGCCAGCAGCTTGACTAGCGGGGGGGCGGATGAGCAGTTCTTC. Protein sequence: CASSLTSGGADEQFF.

The rearrangement uses TRBV5-6 and TRBJ2-7, with 7 bases aligning to TRBD1. The CDR3 covers 15 residues. Germline trimming cut 1 base from V and 3 bases from J; bases unmatched to any gene: 7. Germline V gene lookup returns CDR1 SGHDT and CDR2 YYEEEE. The CDR3 DNA follows: TGTGCCAGCAGCTTGACCGACCCAGGGGGCTACGAGCAGTACTTC. Encoded protein: CASSLTDPGGYEQYF.

The chain combines TRBV2 with TRBJ1-4; 8 nucleotides line up with TRBD1. This CDR3 has 15 residues. The germline V gene has CDR1 SNHLY and CDR2 FYNNEI. The J segment lost 8 bases and the V segment lost 6 bases, leaving 11 bases of the junction unmatched. CDR3 coding DNA: TGTGCCAGCAGACTCTCAGGACAGGGAGTCGAAAAACTGTTTTTT. Translating gives CASRLSGQGVEKLFF. Filled out from reference TRBV2 and TRBJ1-4, the complete variable domain reads EPEVTQTPSHQVTQMGQEVILRCVPISNHLYFYWYRQILGQKVEFLVSFYNNEISEKSEIFDDQFSVERPDGSNFTLKIRSTKLEDSAMYFCASRLSGQGVEKLFFGSGTQLSVL.

The gene calls are TRBV7-3 and TRBJ2-1, with 11 bases lining up with TRBD1. The length of the CDR3 is 20 residues. After removal of 6 bases from V and 5 bases from J, the junction contained 21 bases not matched to a gene. Germline V gene lookup returns CDR1 SGHTA and CDR2 FQGTGA. CDR3 nucleotides: TGTGCCAGCAGACCGAACCAGGACGCGTTCGGGACAGGGGGGAACAATGAGCAGTTCTTC. Its protein product is CASRPNQDAFGTGGNNEQFF.

The gene calls are TRBV7-6 and TRBJ1-3; tentative D call: TRBD1 (5 bases). The CDR3 contains 16 residues. V shed 0 bases and J shed 4 bases, with 13 bases lying between them. From germline, CDR1 is SGHVS and CDR2 FNYEAQ. CDR3 nucleotides: TGTGCCAGCAGCTTAGCTACTCCGGGACCAGGAAACACCATATATTTT. Encoded protein: CASSLATPGPGNTIYF.